The T cell receptor beta chain under discussion was sequenced for a study of blood T cell repertoires in COVID-19. About the research overall: The United States, Italy and Spain provided the acute and convalescent COVID-19 samples. In each case, the material was cDNA or gDNA derived from T cells, B-cell-depleted T cells, or PBMCs.

Germline CDR1 is LNHNV and CDR2 is YYDKDF (reference sequence). Germline trimming cut 2 bases from V and 6 bases from J; bases unmatched to any gene: 9. The CDR3 consists of 16 residues. Libraries were prepared by immunoSEQ multiplex PCR; TCRdb keeps only in-frame clonotypes and omits some of them. This sample yields 200,000 to 250,000 clones, of which roughly 84% are seen a single time; approximately 4% belongs to the top ten. The source is an elderly woman with acute or convalescent COVID-19. The sequenced sample consisted of peripheral blood. The rearrangement uses TRBV15 and TRBJ2-5, with 10 bases fitting TRBD2. CDR3 sequence reads: CATSRSRASGGQTQYF. DNA for the CDR3: TGTGCCACCAGCAGAAGCAGGGCTAGCGGGGGACAGACCCAGTACTTC.